The present TCR beta chain was sequenced within a study of T cell changes during pregnancy in multiple sclerosis. Germline V gene data show CDR1 as LNHDA and CDR2 as SQIVND (reference sequence). Trimming removed 4 bases from V and 8 bases from J; junction bases left unmatched: 7. The CDR3 runs 14 residues. Measured with immunoSEQ multiplex PCR; TCRdb has only the in-frame clones, and not every one. This table holds 93,000 or so clones, about 90% found once. The chain links TRBV19 to TRBJ1-4, with 7 bases matching TRBD1. This TCR derives from a female donor with multiple sclerosis, enrolled in a pregnancy study. The sequencing here drew on peripheral blood, taken after pregnancy. CDR3 sequence reads: CASSNGQVMEKLFF. CDR3 in DNA: TGTGCCAGTAGTAACGGACAGGTCATGGAAAAACTGTTTTTT.